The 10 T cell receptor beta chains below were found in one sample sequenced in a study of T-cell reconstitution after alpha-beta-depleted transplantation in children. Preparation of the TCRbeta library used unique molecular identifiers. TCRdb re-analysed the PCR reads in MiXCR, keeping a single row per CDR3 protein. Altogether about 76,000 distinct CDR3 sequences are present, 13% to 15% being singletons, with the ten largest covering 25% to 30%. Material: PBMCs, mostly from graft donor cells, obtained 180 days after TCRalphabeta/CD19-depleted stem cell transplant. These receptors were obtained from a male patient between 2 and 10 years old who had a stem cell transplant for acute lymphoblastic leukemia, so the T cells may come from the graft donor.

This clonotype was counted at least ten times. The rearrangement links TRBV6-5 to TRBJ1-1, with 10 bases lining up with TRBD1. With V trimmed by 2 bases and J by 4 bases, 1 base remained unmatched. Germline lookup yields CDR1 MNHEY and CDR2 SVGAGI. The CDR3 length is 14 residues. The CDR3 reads CASSYRTGGTEAFF. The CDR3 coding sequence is TGTGCCAGCAGTTACCGGACAGGGGGCACTGAAGCTTTCTTT.

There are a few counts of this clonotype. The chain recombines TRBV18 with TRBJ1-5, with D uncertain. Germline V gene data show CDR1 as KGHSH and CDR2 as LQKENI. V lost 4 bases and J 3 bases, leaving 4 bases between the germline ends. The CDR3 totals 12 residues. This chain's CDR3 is CASSLNNQPQHF. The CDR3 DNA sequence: TGTGCCAGCTCACTCAACAATCAGCCCCAGCATTTT.

The CDR3 DNA sequence: TGCGCCAGCAGTCGGGAGGGAACCTACGAGCAGTACTTC. Its protein product is CASSREGTYEQYF. The chain joins TRBV10-2 to TRBJ2-7; 8 bases map to TRBD2. The junction had 2 bases not matched to a gene; V was cut back by 5 bases and J by 2 bases. Germline V gene lookup returns CDR1 WSHSY and CDR2 SAAADI. The CDR3 consists of 13 residues.

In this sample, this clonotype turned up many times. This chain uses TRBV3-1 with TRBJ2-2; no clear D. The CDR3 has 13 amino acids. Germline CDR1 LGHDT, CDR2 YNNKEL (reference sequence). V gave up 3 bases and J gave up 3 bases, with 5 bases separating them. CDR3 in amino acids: CASSQPYTGELFF. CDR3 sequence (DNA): TGTGCCAGCAGCCAGCCCTACACCGGGGAGCTGTTTTTT.

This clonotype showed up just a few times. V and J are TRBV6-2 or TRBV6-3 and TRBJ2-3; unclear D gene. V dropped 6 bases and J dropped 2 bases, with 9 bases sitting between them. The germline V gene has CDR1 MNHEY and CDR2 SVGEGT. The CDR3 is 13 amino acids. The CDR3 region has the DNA TGTGCCAGCAGCTCCGCCTTCACAGATACGCAGTATTTT. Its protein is CASSSAFTDTQYF.

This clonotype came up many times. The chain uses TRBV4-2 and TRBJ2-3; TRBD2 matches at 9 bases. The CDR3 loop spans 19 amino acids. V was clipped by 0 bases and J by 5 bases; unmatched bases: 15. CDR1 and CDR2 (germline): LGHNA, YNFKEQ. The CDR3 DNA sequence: TGTGCCAGCAGCCAAGATGGGGCTAGCGGGGTCATGCTTGGAGATACGCAGTATTTT. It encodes CASSQDGASGVMLGDTQYF.

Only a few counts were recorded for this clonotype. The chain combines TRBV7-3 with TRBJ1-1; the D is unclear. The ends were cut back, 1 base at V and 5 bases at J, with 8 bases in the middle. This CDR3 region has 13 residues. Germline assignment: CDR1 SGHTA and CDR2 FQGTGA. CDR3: CASSLRSGTEAFF. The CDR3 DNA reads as TGTGCCAGCAGCTTAAGGTCGGGAACTGAAGCTTTCTTT.

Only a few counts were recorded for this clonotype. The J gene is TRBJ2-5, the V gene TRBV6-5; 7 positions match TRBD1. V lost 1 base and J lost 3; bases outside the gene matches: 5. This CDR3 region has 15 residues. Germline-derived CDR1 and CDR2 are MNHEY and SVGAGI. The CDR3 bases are TGTGCCAGCAGTTACTATGGGACAGAAGAAGAGACCCAGTACTTC. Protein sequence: CASSYYGTEEETQYF.

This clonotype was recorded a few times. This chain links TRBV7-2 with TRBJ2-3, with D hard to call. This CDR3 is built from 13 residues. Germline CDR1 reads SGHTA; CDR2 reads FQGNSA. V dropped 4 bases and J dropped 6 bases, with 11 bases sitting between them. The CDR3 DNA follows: TGTGCCAGCAGCTCCCCGTATCGCGATACGCAGTATTTT. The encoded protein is CASSSPYRDTQYF.

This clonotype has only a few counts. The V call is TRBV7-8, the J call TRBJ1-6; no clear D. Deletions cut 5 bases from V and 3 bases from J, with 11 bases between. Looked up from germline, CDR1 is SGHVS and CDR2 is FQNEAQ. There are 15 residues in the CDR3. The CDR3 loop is CASSPPGYYNSPLHF. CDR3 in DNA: TGTGCCAGCAGCCCTCCGGGTTACTATAATTCACCCCTCCACTTT.